Described below is a single T cell receptor (beta chain) sequence and its context. The data derive from a study of T cells in tuberculosis. Points from the study as a whole: Low-affinity CD1B-GMM tetramer-binding T cells may have been missed.

Profiling relied on immunoSEQ multiplex PCR, and the TCRdb table lists in-frame clones only, not all of them. The sample has some 90,000 clones, more than 75% seen once. Cells were sorted from thawed PBMC rested overnight and stained with GMM-loaded CD1B tetramer, viability dye and anti-CD3. The lipid loaded on the CD1B tetramers was C32 glucose monomycolate from Rhodococcus equi. This CDR3 is built from 14 residues. Germline values: CDR1 SNHLY, CDR2 FYNNEI. Losses at the gene ends were 8 bases for V and 7 bases for J; bases not matched to a gene: 6. This clonotype was sampled from an adult woman with latent tuberculosis. The chain has TRBV2 and TRBJ1-6; 9 bases map to TRBD1. The sequenced sample consisted of CD1b-GMM tetramer-negative cells sorted from PBMCs. CDR3 protein: CASAGQGMNSPLHF. In DNA form, the CDR3 reads TGTGCCAGCGCCGGACAGGGGATGAATTCACCCCTCCACTTT.